This T cell receptor beta chain was retrieved from a study of a mutant IDH1 vaccine in newly diagnosed glioma. Study-level information: Patients underwent eight vaccinations, which took place in weeks 1, 3, 5, 7, 11, 15, 19 and 23. Vaccination started 4-6 weeks after radiotherapy alone, or with temozolomide cycles. Patients' prior therapy spanned radiotherapy, temozolomide, or both; most underwent both.

V was cut by 0 bases and J by 4 bases, with 12 bases left in between. Germline V gene sequence: CDR1 MNHEY, CDR2 SVGAGI. The CDR3 totals 15 residues. Regarding time point: week 11, during vaccination. The study gave 300 ug of mutant IDH1 20-mer peptide per vaccine dose, with topical imiquimod. Comment on this clone: Its specificity is not known.

The protocol was immunoSEQ multiplex PCR, while the TCRdb copy is restricted to in-frame clones and leaves out a portion. The data contain about 24,000 clones, around 80% of them singletons. The chain joins TRBV6-5 to TRBJ1-2, with D perhaps matching TRBD1 (5 bases). The TCR comes from a man aged 40-49 years with glioma. The sample in question was PBMCs, obtained from a glioma patient whose treatment included an IDH1 peptide vaccine. The CDR3 loop reads CASSYSLGESYGYTF. CDR3 DNA sequence: TGTGCCAGCAGTTACTCCTTAGGGGAATCCTATGGCTACACCTTC.